Included here is one T cell receptor beta chain sequence, with context. Its antigen is undetermined. With V trimmed by 2 bases and J by 2 bases, 6 bases remained unmatched. In germline, CDR1 is SGHTA, CDR2 FQGNSA. The CDR3 consists of 16 residues. The PCR had 60 Vbeta and 13 Jbeta primers. Profiling relied on immunoSEQ multiplex PCR, and the TCRdb table lists in-frame clones only, not all of them. In the table there are 200,000 to 250,000 clones, roughly 88% of which are singletons. The data derive from a study of cytomegalovirus exposure and HLA in healthy donors. Study findings and constraints: Presence/absence analyses took donor sequencing depth as roughly uniform. Most TCR beta V segments were productive about 90% or about 30% of the time in an earlier analysis.

This sequence originates from a boy aged 2 to 9 in good health and CMV-seronegative. This rearrangement joins TRBV7-2 to TRBJ2-7; 10 bases are a match to TRBD2. Sequencing was performed on PBMCs. In nucleotides, the CDR3 is TGTGCCAGCAGCTTAAGAAGCGGGAGGGATCCCTACGAGCAGTACTTC. As protein: CASSLRSGRDPYEQYF.